These 17 T cell receptor beta chains came from one sample sequenced in a study of technical replicates of blood from a handful of donors. Sequenced by immunoSEQ multiplex PCR; TCRdb stores in-frame clones only, minus some. Here the sample spans about 64,000 clones, approximately 86% being singletons. The material sequenced was PBMCs. Source of these receptors: a human donor in good health. Some clones in this sample may be carry-over from other donors' samples.

The J gene is TRBJ2-7, the V gene TRBV6-5; tentatively, D is TRBD1 (6 bases). CDR1 and CDR2 from the germline V gene are MNHEY and SVGAGI. This CDR3 region has 13 residues. V was cut by 1 base and J by 4 bases, with 8 bases left in between. CDR3 DNA: TGTGCCAGCAGTTACTTACAGGGTTACGAGCAGTACTTC. This translates into CASSYLQGYEQYF.

The CDR3 DNA reads as TGCAGCGTTGAAGGGGCCGGGGGCACTGAAGCTTTCTTT. This translates into CSVEGAGGTEAFF. The chain recombines TRBV29-1 with TRBJ1-1; maybe TRBD1 (5 bases). In germline, CDR1 is SQVTM, CDR2 ANQGSEA. The CDR3 loop spans 13 amino acids. V dropped 1 base and J dropped 4 bases, with 10 bases sitting between them.

CDR3 loop: CASSEGPGASYEQYF. The CDR3 coding sequence is TGTGCCAGCAGCGAAGGTCCAGGGGCCTCCTACGAGCAGTACTTC. The chain employs TRBV13 and TRBJ2-7; maybe TRBD1 (6 bases). V was shortened by 5 bases and J by 0 bases, with 14 bases between the two germline ends. This CDR3 spans 15 amino acids. CDR1 is PRHDT and CDR2 is FYEKMQ in the germline V gene (reference sequence).

V and J are TRBV7-8 and TRBJ2-1; possible D gene TRBD1, 6 bases. Trimming left V 2 bases short and J 9 bases short, with 17 bases between. This CDR3 has 15 amino acids. CDR1 is SGHVS, CDR2 FQNEAQ, per germline. The CDR3 DNA follows: TGTGCCAGCAGCTTATGGCAGGGGCGTTCGAGTGAGCAGTTCTTC. This translates into CASSLWQGRSSEQFF.

The V call is TRBV9, the J call TRBJ2-5; tentatively, D is TRBD2 (7 bases). This CDR3 is built from 15 residues. CDR1 is SGDLS, CDR2 YYNGEE, per germline. V lost 4 bases and J 4 bases, leaving 17 bases between the germline ends. DNA of the CDR3: TGTGCCAGCAGCTCCCTTTGGGGAGGGGGAGAGACCCAGTACTTC. Residues: CASSSLWGGGETQYF.

The chain is built from TRBV7-8 and TRBJ2-1, with 13 bases matching TRBD2. Germline CDR1 and CDR2: SGHVS and FQNEAQ. The CDR3 consists of 17 residues. V shed 4 bases and J 2 bases; nucleotides not matched to a gene: 5. This CDR3 reads CASSSRTSGGAYNEQFF. Written as DNA, the CDR3 is TGTGCCAGCAGCTCACGGACTAGCGGGGGTGCCTACAATGAGCAGTTCTTC.

The chain recombines TRBV6-5 with TRBJ2-7; D unresolved. V lost 0 bases to trimming and J lost 3 bases, with 15 bases between them. Germline loops: CDR1 MNHEY, CDR2 SVGAGI. The CDR3 consists of 16 residues. The CDR3 spells CASSYSIYTQVYEQYF. CDR3 nucleotide sequence: TGTGCCAGCAGTTACTCGATCTACACCCAGGTCTACGAGCAGTACTTC.

This chain uses TRBV7-3 with TRBJ1-1, with D perhaps TRBD1 (5 bases). The CDR3 contains 13 residues. V shed 5 bases and J shed 4 bases, with 11 bases lying between them. Germline V CDR1 and CDR2: SGHTA, FQGTGA. CDR3 bases: TGTGCCAGCAGCCTCGCCCAGGGCACTGAAGCTTTCTTT. Its protein product is CASSLAQGTEAFF.

The V and J genes are TRBV5-6 and TRBJ2-5; possible D gene TRBD1, 6 bases. Germline CDR1 is SGHDT and CDR2 is YYEEEE. V was clipped by 2 bases and J by 5 bases, with 13 bases between them. This CDR3 region has 14 residues. CDR3 DNA: TGTGCCAGCAGCTTCCTACAGGGCATGGAGACCCAGTACTTC. Translated: CASSFLQGMETQYF. The complete variable domain, with remaining parts taken from reference TRBV5-6 and TRBJ2-5, reads DAGVTQSPTHLIKTRGQQVTLRCSPKSGHDTVSWYQQALGQGPQFIFQYYEEEERQRGNFPDRFSGHQFPNYSSELNVNALLLGDSALYLCASSFLQGMETQYFGPGTRLLVL.

The CDR3 region is CATSSSGRAAEQFF. For the CDR3, the DNA is TGTGCCACCAGCAGTAGCGGGAGGGCCGCTGAGCAGTTCTTC. V is TRBV15 and J is TRBJ2-1; 11 nucleotides align to TRBD2. Germline loops: CDR1 LNHNV, CDR2 YYDKDF (reference sequence). This CDR3 is built from 14 residues. Trimming at V came to 3 bases and at J to 9 bases, leaving 4 bases not matched to a gene.

CDR3 bases: TGTGCCAGCAGCTTGAGGTGGACAGGCGTCAAGATCACTGAAGCTTTCTTT. It specifies CASSLRWTGVKITEAFF. The rearrangement uses TRBV5-6 and TRBJ1-1; 7 bases map to TRBD1. V was clipped by 1 base and J by 4 bases; unmatched bases: 13. This CDR3 has 17 residues. Germline lookup yields CDR1 SGHDT and CDR2 YYEEEE.

The V and J genes are TRBV4-2 and TRBJ2-7; tentative D call: TRBD1 (7 bases). The germline gives CDR1 LGHNA, CDR2 YNFKEQ. V lost 4 bases, J lost 7 bases, and 29 bases lay in between. The CDR3 has 18 residues. The CDR3 DNA is TGTGCCAGCAGCCGGGAGTCCCTGGGAGGAGGGGGCCCCTGGGAGCAGTACTTC. It yields the protein CASSRESLGGGGPWEQYF.

This chain uses TRBV7-3 with TRBJ2-3; D call uncertain. The germline V and J ends were trimmed by 5 bases and 1 base, with 7 bases remaining between them. Germline assignment: CDR1 SGHTA and CDR2 FQGTGA. This CDR3 has 13 residues. The CDR3 nucleotides are TGTGCCAGCAGCCTGACTGGCACAGATACGCAGTATTTT. It yields the protein CASSLTGTDTQYF.

The V gene is TRBV7-3, the J gene TRBJ2-2; TRBD1 aligns across 10 bases. Germline trimming cut 4 bases from V and 6 bases from J; bases unmatched to any gene: 8. Germline lookup yields CDR1 SGHTA and CDR2 FQGTGA. CDR3 size: 16 residues. The CDR3 sequence is CASSYPGTGVPGELFF. The CDR3 nucleotides are TGTGCCAGCAGCTATCCAGGGACAGGGGTACCCGGGGAGCTGTTTTTT.

V and J are TRBV7-9 and TRBJ1-3; D ambiguous. V was cut by 6 bases and J by 2 bases, with 8 bases left in between. The germline CDR1 and CDR2 sequences are SEHNR and FQNEAQ (reference sequence). The CDR3 loop spans 13 amino acids. The CDR3 DNA reads as TGTGCCAGCAGTGGGGAGGCTGGAAACACCATATATTTT. This codes for CASSGEAGNTIYF.

CDR3 coding DNA: TGTGCCAGTAAAGGACAGGGCAATGGAGCCCAGCATTTT. This sequence encodes CASKGQGNGAQHF. The genes are TRBV19 and TRBJ1-5; 8 bases align to TRBD1. The CDR3 covers 13 residues. Germline CDR1 and CDR2: LNHDA and SQIVND (reference sequence). The trim removed 7 bases at V and 11 bases at J, leaving 10 bases unmatched.

This clone was seen once. The chain couples TRBV28 to TRBJ2-7, with 8 bases identical to TRBD1. V dropped 5 bases and J dropped 5; count of bases not matched to a gene: 5. There are 13 residues in the CDR3. Germline V gene sequence: CDR1 MDHEN, CDR2 SYDVKM. The CDR3 loop is CASSPDRVHEQYF. The CDR3 region has the DNA TGTGCCAGCAGTCCGGACAGGGTCCACGAGCAGTACTTC.